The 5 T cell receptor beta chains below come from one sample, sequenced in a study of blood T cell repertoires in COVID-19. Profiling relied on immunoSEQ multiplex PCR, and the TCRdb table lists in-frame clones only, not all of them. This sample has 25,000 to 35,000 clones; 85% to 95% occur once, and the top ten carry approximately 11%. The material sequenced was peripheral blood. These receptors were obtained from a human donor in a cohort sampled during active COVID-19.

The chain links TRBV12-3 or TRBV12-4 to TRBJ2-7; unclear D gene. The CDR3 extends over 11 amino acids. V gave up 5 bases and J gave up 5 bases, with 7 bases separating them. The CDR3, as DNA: TGTGCCAGCAGTCTTTACAACGAGCAGTACTTC. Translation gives CASSLYNEQYF.

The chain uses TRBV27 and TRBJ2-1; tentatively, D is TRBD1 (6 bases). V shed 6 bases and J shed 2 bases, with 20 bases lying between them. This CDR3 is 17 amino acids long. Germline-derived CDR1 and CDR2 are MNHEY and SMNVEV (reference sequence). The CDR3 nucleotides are TGTGCCAGCAGCCCTAGGTCAATAGGGGGTCCCTACAATGAGCAGTTCTTC. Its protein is CASSPRSIGGPYNEQFF.

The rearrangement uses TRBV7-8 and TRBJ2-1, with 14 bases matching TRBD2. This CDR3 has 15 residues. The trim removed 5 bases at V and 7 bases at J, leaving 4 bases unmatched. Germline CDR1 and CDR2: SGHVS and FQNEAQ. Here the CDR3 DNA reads TGTGCCAGCAGCAAGACTAGCGGGAGGGTAAATGAGCAGTTCTTC. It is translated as CASSKTSGRVNEQFF.

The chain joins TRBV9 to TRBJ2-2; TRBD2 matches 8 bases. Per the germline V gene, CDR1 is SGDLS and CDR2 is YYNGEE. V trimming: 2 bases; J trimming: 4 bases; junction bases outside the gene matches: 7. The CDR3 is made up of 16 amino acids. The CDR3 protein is CASSVRPGLGTGELFF. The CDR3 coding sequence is TGTGCCAGCAGCGTTCGACCGGGACTAGGCACCGGGGAGCTGTTTTTT. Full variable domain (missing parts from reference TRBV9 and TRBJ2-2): DSGVTQTPKHLITATGQRVTLRCSPRSGDLSVYWYQQSLDQGLQFLIQYYNGEERAKGNILERFSAQQFPDLHSELNLSSLELGDSALYFCASSVRPGLGTGELFFGEGSRLTVL.

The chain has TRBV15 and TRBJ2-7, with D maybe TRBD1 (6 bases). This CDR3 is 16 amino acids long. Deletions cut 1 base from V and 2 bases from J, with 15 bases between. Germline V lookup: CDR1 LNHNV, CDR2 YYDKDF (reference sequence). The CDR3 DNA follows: TGTGCCACCAGCAGAGGTGCGACAGGCCGTACCTACGAGCAGTACTTC. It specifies CATSRGATGRTYEQYF.